This record looks at one T cell receptor (beta chain) sequence and its context. These data come from a study of blood T cell repertoires in COVID-19. On the study more broadly: T cells, B-cell-depleted T cells, or PBMCs provided the cDNA or gDNA that served as material.

Original analysis: Reference gene primer amplification gave nucleated cell count estimates. Profiling relied on immunoSEQ multiplex PCR, and the TCRdb table lists in-frame clones only, not all of them. V and J calls plus clone size are reproduced from that table; the DNA served to infer D and trimming. In the table there are approximately 100,000 clones, around 87% of which are singletons. V gave up 4 bases and J gave up 8 bases; unmatched junction bases: 6. Germline V lookup: CDR1 SGHDT, CDR2 YYEEEE. The CDR3 covers 15 residues. The sequenced material came from peripheral blood. This chain uses TRBV5-6 with TRBJ2-1, with 13 positions matching TRBD2. This TCR derives from a woman aged 25 to 39 with acute or convalescent COVID-19. CDR3 loop: CASSVTSGGLYEQFF. In DNA, the CDR3 is TGTGCCAGCAGCGTGACTAGCGGGGGGCTCTATGAGCAGTTCTTC.